Below are 5 T cell receptor beta chains sequenced from a single sample in a study of blood T cell repertoires in COVID-19. Sequenced by immunoSEQ multiplex PCR; TCRdb stores in-frame clones only, minus some. The sample yields around 300,000 clones, just under 90% seen once. Sequenced input: PBMCs or T cells enriched from blood (not recorded which). The receptor set was obtained from a woman aged 55-70 years who had recovered from COVID-19.

This sequence joins TRBV2 and TRBJ2-2; perhaps TRBD2 as D (6 bases). The germline CDR1 and CDR2 sequences are SNHLY and FYNNEI. The CDR3 contains 15 residues. V was trimmed by 8 bases and J by 7 bases, leaving 20 bases between them. The DNA of the CDR3 is TGTGCCAGCTCCTTGGACTACACCTTGGGCGGGGAGCTGTTTTTT. Translation gives CASSLDYTLGGELFF. Variable domain in full (rest from reference TRBV2 and TRBJ2-2): EPEVTQTPSHQVTQMGQEVILRCVPISNHLYFYWYRQILGQKVEFLVSFYNNEISEKSEIFDDQFSVERPDGSNFTLKIRSTKLEDSAMYFCASSLDYTLGGELFFGEGSRLTVL.

The rearrangement uses TRBV5-6 and TRBJ2-7; 10 nucleotides match TRBD1. The CDR3 consists of 15 residues. The germline gives CDR1 SGHDT, CDR2 YYEEEE. The ends lost 0 bases at V and 1 base at J; junction bases unmatched: 1. CDR3 loop: CASSLGQGASYEQYF. The DNA of the CDR3 is TGTGCCAGCAGCTTGGGACAGGGGGCGTCCTACGAGCAGTACTTC. The full variable domain, its missing parts supplied by reference TRBV5-6 and TRBJ2-7, is DAGVTQSPTHLIKTRGQQVTLRCSPKSGHDTVSWYQQALGQGPQFIFQYYEEEERQRGNFPDRFSGHQFPNYSSELNVNALLLGDSALYLCASSLGQGASYEQYFGPGTRLTVT.

The V gene is TRBV6-1, the J gene TRBJ2-7; 10 bases fit TRBD1. V lost 1 base and J lost 2; bases outside the gene matches: 2. The germline CDR1 and CDR2 sequences are MNHNS and SASEGT. The CDR3 length is 15 residues. CDR3 sequence reads: CASSEEDRGAYEQYF. CDR3 in DNA: TGTGCCAGCAGTGAAGAGGACAGGGGGGCCTACGAGCAGTACTTC.

V usage is TRBV7-9 and J usage is TRBJ2-2; tentative D call: TRBD1 (6 bases). Germline CDR1 SEHNR, CDR2 FQNEAQ (reference sequence). V was shortened by 8 bases and J by 8 bases, with 18 bases between the two germline ends. This CDR3 has 14 amino acids. Here the CDR3 DNA reads TGTGCCAGCCCCGCCGGGACATCGGTAGGGGAGCTGTTTTTT. Protein product: CASPAGTSVGELFF.

This clone showed up just a few times. This chain connects TRBV30 to TRBJ2-5, with a possible D match to TRBD1 (7 bases). The CDR3 consists of 14 residues. Germline V gene sequence: CDR1 GTSNPN, CDR2 SVGIG (reference sequence). V dropped 1 base and J dropped 5 bases, with 14 bases sitting between them. The CDR3 DNA sequence: TGTGCCTGGAGTGGTGTGGGGGGACAGGAGACCCAGTACTTC. As protein: CAWSGVGGQETQYF.